This paragraph reports one T cell receptor (beta chain). Germline assignment: CDR1 MNHEY and CDR2 SMNVEV (reference sequence). The CDR3 runs 13 residues. Deletions cut 0 bases from V and 3 bases from J, with 5 bases between. Preparation methods for the bulk TCR libraries were those previously described, with listed TCR primers. TCRdb re-derived calls from the PCR reads in MiXCR, one entry per CDR3 protein. The table has hundreds of thousands of distinct CDR3 sequences, roughly a fifth seen once. The data were taken from a study of molecular identifiers for immune sequencing clone quantification. Libraries from naive CD8 cells were generated from approximately 20,000 to 1,000,000 sorted cells (with 10%, 30% or 50% RNA). Sorting recovered naive CD8 T cells on a CD8+CD4-CCR7+CD45RA+ profile.

The source is a human donor in good health. Some libraries in this study had Jurkat cell RNA spiked in. V and J are TRBV27 and TRBJ1-1, with D uncertain. The source material was naive CD8+ T cells from blood, with Jurkat cell RNA spiked in. The subset: FACS-sorted CD8+CD4-CCR7+CD45RA+ naive T cells. CDR3 in amino acids: CASSLSEDTEAFF. The CDR3 coding sequence is TGTGCCAGCAGTTTATCAGAGGACACTGAAGCTTTCTTT.